Listed here are 14 T cell receptor beta chains from one sample, sequenced in a study of CD8 T cells in ankylosing spondylitis. Study-level findings and limits: About 8 highly homologous variants made up a TCR beta motif, and this motif appeared characteristic of ankylosing spondylitis blood.

Using its own MiXCR run on the 5' RACE reads, TCRdb lists one record per CDR3 protein. The sample shows some 700,000 distinct CDR3 sequences, around 19% of them seen only once. Their antigen targets remain unknown. The sequencing sample was made of blood, either unsorted or a sorted T cell fraction (not recorded which). The receptor set was obtained from a male donor with ankylosing spondylitis.

The V and J genes are TRBV5-5 and TRBJ1-5; a weak D match, TRBD1 (6 bases). Germline-derived CDR1 and CDR2 are SGHKS and YYEKEE (reference sequence). The CDR3 runs to 15 residues. V lost 4 bases and J lost 5, with 16 bases in between. Written as DNA, the CDR3 is TGTGCCAGCAGCCGACTCGGACAGTCTGATCAGCCCCAGCATTTT. Translation gives CASSRLGQSDQPQHF. The full variable domain, with the rest looked up from reference TRBV5-5 and TRBJ1-5, is DAGVTQSPTHLIKTRGQQVTLRCSPISGHKSVSWYQQVLGQGPQFIFQYYEKEERGRGNFPDRFSARQFPNYSSELNVNALLLGDSALYLCASSRLGQSDQPQHFGDGTRLSIL.

This clonotype was found a few times. The V call is TRBV18, the J call TRBJ2-1; TRBD1 aligns across 7 bases. The CDR3 is 16 residues long. CDR1 and CDR2 (germline): KGHSH, LQKENI. V shed 2 bases and J 7 bases; nucleotides not matched to a gene: 11. The CDR3 coding sequence is TGTGCCAGCTCACCATTTGTAACAGGGGACACGAATGAGCAGTTCTTC. Protein: CASSPFVTGDTNEQFF.

The V and J genes are TRBV27 and TRBJ2-7, with 9 bases lining up with TRBD1. Germline V gene sequence: CDR1 MNHEY, CDR2 SMNVEV (reference sequence). J lost 7 bases, V lost 3 bases, and 10 bases had no gene match. The CDR3 has 15 amino acids. The CDR3: CASSLGRDRVQEQYF. The CDR3 coding sequence is TGTGCCAGCAGTTTGGGCCGGGACAGGGTTCAGGAGCAGTACTTC.

The rearrangement uses TRBV4-2 and TRBJ2-7, with 9 bases that match TRBD1. The CDR3 extends over 17 amino acids. In germline, CDR1 is LGHNA, CDR2 YNFKEQ. The J segment lost 3 bases and the V segment lost 3 bases, leaving 12 bases of the junction unmatched. The CDR3 reads CASSHSTRDRDNYEQYF. The DNA for the CDR3 is TGTGCCAGCAGCCATTCCACCCGGGACAGGGATAACTACGAGCAGTACTTC.

This chain links TRBV5-1 with TRBJ2-5; TRBD1 matches at 8 bases. The junction had 1 base not matched to a gene; V was cut back by 2 bases and J by 4 bases. Germline CDR1 SGHRS, CDR2 YFSETQ. The CDR3 covers 13 residues. Written as DNA, the CDR3 is TGCGCCAGCAGCTTCCAGGGGGCAGAGACCCAGTACTTC. Its translation is CASSFQGAETQYF.

This clonotype occurred a few times. This rearrangement joins TRBV5-1 to TRBJ2-2; 8 positions match TRBD1. The V gene's germline CDR1 is SGHRS and CDR2 YFSETQ. The CDR3 loop spans 16 amino acids. Germline trimming cut 7 bases from V and 3 bases from J; bases unmatched to any gene: 11. As DNA, the CDR3 is TGCGCCAGCGCCACCAGACAGGGGTTTGACACCGGGGAGCTGTTTTTT. This gives the protein CASATRQGFDTGELFF.

CDR3 in amino acids: CSASWGSEAFF. In DNA form, the CDR3 reads TGCAGTGCTAGTTGGGGGTCTGAAGCTTTCTTT. The rearrangement uses TRBV20-1 and TRBJ1-1, with a weak D call TRBD1 (5 bases). V was cut by 3 bases and J by 6 bases, with 8 bases left in between. CDR1 and CDR2 (germline): DFQATT, SNEGSKA (reference sequence). The CDR3 contains 11 residues.

This clonotype occurred a few times. Since a much larger clone is just one base distant, this may be a read error. The chain combines TRBV24-1 with TRBJ2-3; D is unresolved. The CDR3 contains 11 residues. V was pared by 6 bases and J by 2 bases, with 2 bases between. In germline, CDR1 is KGHDR, CDR2 SFDVKD. DNA of the CDR3: TGTGCCACCAGTTTCACAGATACGCAGTATTTT. Its protein is CATSFTDTQYF.

The J gene is TRBJ2-1, the V gene TRBV24-1; D is unresolved. Germline assignment: CDR1 KGHDR and CDR2 SFDVKD. The CDR3 runs 13 residues. Trimming shortened V by 9 bases and J by 7 bases, and 15 bases separated the two germline ends. The CDR3 DNA reads TGTGCCACCCGCCCCACTGGGCGGAATGAGCAGTTCTTC. This translates into CATRPTGRNEQFF.

This clonotype was counted between two and nine times. V is TRBV7-9 and J is TRBJ1-1; D ambiguous. The V and J ends lost 2 bases and 4 bases respectively, with 17 bases between them. The CDR3 length is 16 residues. The V gene's germline CDR1 is SEHNR and CDR2 FQNEAQ (reference sequence). CDR3 loop: CASSLYVGLDSTEAFF. CDR3 DNA sequence: TGTGCCAGCAGCTTATACGTGGGGTTAGATAGCACTGAAGCTTTCTTT.

This clonotype was seen a few times. The rearrangement joins TRBV7-9 to TRBJ2-7, with 7 bases aligning to TRBD1. The V segment lost 5 bases and the J segment 1 base; nucleotides outside the gene matches: 11. This CDR3 contains 16 residues. Germline loops: CDR1 SEHNR, CDR2 FQNEAQ (reference sequence). CDR3 sequence reads: CASSTLMGTASYEQYF. Written as DNA, the CDR3 is TGTGCCAGCAGCACATTAATGGGGACAGCATCCTACGAGCAGTACTTC.

This clonotype occurred a few times. The gene calls are TRBV4-2 and TRBJ2-1, with 11 bases fitting TRBD2. This CDR3 is built from 15 residues. The V and J ends lost 0 bases and 8 bases, in that order; junction bases with no gene match: 3. The germline V gene has CDR1 LGHNA and CDR2 YNFKEQ. This CDR3 is CASSQEGLAVDEQFF. For the CDR3, the DNA is TGTGCCAGCAGCCAAGAGGGACTAGCGGTCGATGAGCAGTTCTTC.

In its sample, this clonotype was seen many times. This sequence joins TRBV7-2 and TRBJ1-5, with unresolved D. Between the trimmed V and J ends, which lost 4 bases and 0 bases, there was a span of 10 bases. CDR3 length: 15 amino acids. Germline V gene sequence: CDR1 SGHTA, CDR2 FQGNSA. The CDR3 reads CASSYQSYSNQPQHF. CDR3 nucleotide sequence: TGTGCCAGCAGCTATCAGAGCTATAGCAATCAGCCCCAGCATTTT. Supplemented by reference TRBV7-2 and TRBJ1-5, the full variable domain reads GAGVSQSPSNKVTEKGKDVELRCDPISGHTALYWYRQSLGQGLEFLIYFQGNSAPDKSGLPSDRFSAERTGGSVSTLTIQRTQQEDSAVYLCASSYQSYSNQPQHFGDGTRLSIL.

V usage is TRBV5-1 and J usage is TRBJ2-2; the match to TRBD1 covers 7 bases. The CDR3 has 15 amino acids. Germline values: CDR1 SGHRS, CDR2 YFSETQ. Trimming at V came to 5 bases and at J to 5 bases, leaving 9 bases not matched to a gene. CDR3 region: CASRSGTEKTGELFF. The CDR3 coding sequence is TGCGCCAGCAGGTCCGGGACAGAAAAGACCGGGGAGCTGTTTTTT.